This T cell receptor (beta chain) was recovered during a study of blood T cell repertoires in COVID-19. Study information: There were acute and convalescent COVID-19 samples, and they came from the United States, Italy and Spain. T cells, B-cell-depleted T cells, or PBMCs supplied cDNA or gDNA.

The CDR3 runs 15 residues. Trimming removed 7 bases from V and 2 bases from J, with 15 bases in between. CDR1 LNHDA and CDR2 SQIVND come from the germline V gene (reference sequence). Measured with immunoSEQ multiplex PCR; TCRdb has only the in-frame clones, and not every one. The sample includes about 240,000 clones, 80% to 90% of them seen just once. Study members were between about 18 and 100 years old and lived in roughly 24 US regions. Recovered status in Cohort 3 required two negative PCRs, clearance, or symptom resolution. The sample comprised PBMCs or T cells enriched from blood (not recorded which). This rearrangement joins TRBV19 to TRBJ2-1; TRBD2 might be the D (5 bases). This receptor was obtained from a man aged 35 to 55 who had recovered from COVID-19. DNA for the CDR3: TGTGCCAGTACGGCCTTAGCGTCTGCCTACAATGAGCAGTTCTTC. It is translated as CASTALASAYNEQFF. Using reference TRBV19 and TRBJ2-1 for the parts outside the CDR3, the full variable domain is DGGITQSPKYLFRKEGQNVTLSCEQNLNHDAMYWYRQDPGQGLRLIYYSQIVNDFQKGDIAEGYSVSREKKESFPLTVTSAQKNPTAFYLCASTALASAYNEQFFGPGTRLTVL.